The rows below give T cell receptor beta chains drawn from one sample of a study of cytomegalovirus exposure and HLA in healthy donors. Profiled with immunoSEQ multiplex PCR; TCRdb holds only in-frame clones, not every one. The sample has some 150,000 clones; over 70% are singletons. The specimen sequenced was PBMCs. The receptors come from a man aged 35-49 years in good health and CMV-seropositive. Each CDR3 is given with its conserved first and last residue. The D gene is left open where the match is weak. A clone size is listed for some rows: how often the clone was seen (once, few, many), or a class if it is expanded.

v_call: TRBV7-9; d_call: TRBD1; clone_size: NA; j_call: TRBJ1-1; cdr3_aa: CASSFKRQGGTEAFF; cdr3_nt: TGTGCCAGCAGCTTCAAAAGACAGGGGGGGACTGAAGCTTTCTTT
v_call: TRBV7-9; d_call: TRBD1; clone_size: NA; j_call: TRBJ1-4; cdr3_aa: CASSFWTGDEKLFF; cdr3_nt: TGTGCCAGCAGCTTTTGGACAGGCGATGAAAAACTGTTTTTT
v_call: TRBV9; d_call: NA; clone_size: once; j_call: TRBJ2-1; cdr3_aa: CASSVASQDNEQFF; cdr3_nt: TGTGCCAGCAGCGTAGCGAGCCAAGACAATGAGCAGTTCTTC
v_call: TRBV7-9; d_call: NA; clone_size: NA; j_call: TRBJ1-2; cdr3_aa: CASSLGAGYGYTF; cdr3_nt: TGTGCCAGCAGCTTAGGGGCAGGCTATGGCTACACCTTC
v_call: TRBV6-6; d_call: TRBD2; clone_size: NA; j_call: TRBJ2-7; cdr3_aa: CASSYRLAGAIEQYF; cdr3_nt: TGTGCCAGCAGTTACAGGCTAGCGGGAGCGATCGAGCAGTACTTC
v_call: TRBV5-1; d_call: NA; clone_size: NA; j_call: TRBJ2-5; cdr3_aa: CASSLGREGETQYF; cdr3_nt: TGCGCCAGCAGCTTAGGCAGGGAAGGAGAGACCCAGTACTTC
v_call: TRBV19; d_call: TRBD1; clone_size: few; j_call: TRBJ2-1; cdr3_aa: CASSRQGASYNEQFF; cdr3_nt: TGTGCCAGTAGTAGGCAGGGGGCTTCCTACAATGAGCAGTTCTTC
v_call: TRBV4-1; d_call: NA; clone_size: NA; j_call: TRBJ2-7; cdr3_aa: CASSQDPAGAGDYEQYF; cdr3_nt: TGCGCCAGCAGCCAAGATCCAGCAGGGGCGGGGGACTACGAGCAGTACTTC
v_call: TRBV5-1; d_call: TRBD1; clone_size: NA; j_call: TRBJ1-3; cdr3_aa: CASSLDRGNTIYF; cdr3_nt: TGCGCCAGCAGCTTGGACAGGGGGAACACCATATATTTT
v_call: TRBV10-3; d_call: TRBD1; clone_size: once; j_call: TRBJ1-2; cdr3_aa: CASSPGQGALSGYTF; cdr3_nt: TGTGCCAGTTCCCCGGGACAGGGGGCGCTGAGTGGCTACACCTTC
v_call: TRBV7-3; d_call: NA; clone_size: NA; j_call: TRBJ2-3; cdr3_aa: CASSPGGTNTDTQYF; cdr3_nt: TGTGCCAGCAGCCCCGGAGGGACCAACACAGATACGCAGTATTTT
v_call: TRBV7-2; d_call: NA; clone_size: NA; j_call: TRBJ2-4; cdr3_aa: CASSLEGFKNIQYF; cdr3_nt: TGTGCCAGCAGCTTAGAGGGGTTTAAAAACATTCAGTACTTC
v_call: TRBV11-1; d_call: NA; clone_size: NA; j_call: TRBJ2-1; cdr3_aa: CASSRGAGLTSYNEQFF; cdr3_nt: TGTGCCAGCAGCAGAGGGGCGGGGTTAACTTCCTACAATGAGCAGTTCTTC
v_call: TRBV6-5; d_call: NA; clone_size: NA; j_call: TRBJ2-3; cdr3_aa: CASRLRGFSTDTQYF; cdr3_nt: TGTGCCAGCAGACTGAGGGGGTTCAGCACAGATACGCAGTATTTT
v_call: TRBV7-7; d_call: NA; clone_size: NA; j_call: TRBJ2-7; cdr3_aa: CASSSGQGGYEQYF; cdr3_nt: TGTGCTAGCAGCTCCGGGCAGGGTGGTTACGAGCAGTACTTC
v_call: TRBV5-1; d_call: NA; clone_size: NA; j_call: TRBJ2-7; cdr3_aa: CASSTTARTAYSYEQYF; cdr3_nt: TGCGCCAGCAGCACCACGGCCCGGACAGCTTATTCCTACGAGCAGTACTTC
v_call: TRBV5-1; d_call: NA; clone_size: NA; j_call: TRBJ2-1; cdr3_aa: CASSLESPNNEQFF; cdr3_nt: TGCGCCAGCAGCTTGGAGAGCCCCAACAATGAGCAGTTCTTC
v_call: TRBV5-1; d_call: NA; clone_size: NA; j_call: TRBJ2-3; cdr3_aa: CASSGAFFASTDTQYF; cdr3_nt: TGCGCCAGCAGCGGTGCTTTCTTCGCGAGCACAGATACGCAGTATTTT
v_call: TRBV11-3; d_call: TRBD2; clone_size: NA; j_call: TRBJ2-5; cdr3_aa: CASRAGEGETQYF; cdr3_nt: TGTGCCAGCAGGGCCGGGGAGGGGGAGACCCAGTACTTC
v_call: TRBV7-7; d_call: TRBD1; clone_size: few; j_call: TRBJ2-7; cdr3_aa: CASSPDRGGYEQYF; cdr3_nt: TGTGCTAGCAGCCCCGACAGGGGGGGATACGAGCAGTACTTC
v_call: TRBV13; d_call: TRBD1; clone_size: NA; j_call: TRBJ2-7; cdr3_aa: CASSRVDRGTTYEQYF; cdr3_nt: TGTGCCAGCAGCCGCGTCGACAGGGGGACCACCTACGAGCAGTACTTC
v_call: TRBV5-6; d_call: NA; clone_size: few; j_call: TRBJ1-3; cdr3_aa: CASSYRAWGNSGNTIYF; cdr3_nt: TGTGCCAGCAGCTACAGGGCGTGGGGCAACTCTGGAAACACCATATATTTT
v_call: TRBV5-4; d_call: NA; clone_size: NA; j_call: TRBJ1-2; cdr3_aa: CASSLAGGYGYTF; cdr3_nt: TGTGCCAGCAGCTTGGCCGGGGGGTATGGCTACACCTTC
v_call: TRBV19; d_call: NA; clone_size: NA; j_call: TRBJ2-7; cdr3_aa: CASSMTGRHEQYF; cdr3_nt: TGTGCCAGTAGTATGACAGGGAGGCACGAGCAGTACTTC
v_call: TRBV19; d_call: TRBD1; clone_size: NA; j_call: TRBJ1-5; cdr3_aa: CASSIEGGQGNQPQHF; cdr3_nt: TGTGCCAGTAGTATAGAGGGGGGACAGGGCAATCAGCCCCAGCATTTT
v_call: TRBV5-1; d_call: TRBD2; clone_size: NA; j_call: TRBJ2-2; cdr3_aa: CASSPGLAGGLITGELFF; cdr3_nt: TGCGCCAGCAGCCCCGGACTAGCGGGGGGGCTAATCACCGGGGAGCTGTTTTTT
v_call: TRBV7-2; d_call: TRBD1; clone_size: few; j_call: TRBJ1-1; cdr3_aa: CASASGTGVTDTEAFF; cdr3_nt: TGTGCCAGCGCCTCCGGGACAGGGGTGACGGACACTGAAGCTTTCTTT
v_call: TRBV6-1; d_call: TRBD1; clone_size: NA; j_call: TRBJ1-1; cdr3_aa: CASSEPGQARYTEAFF; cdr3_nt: TGTGCCAGCAGTGAACCGGGACAGGCGAGGTACACTGAAGCTTTCTTT
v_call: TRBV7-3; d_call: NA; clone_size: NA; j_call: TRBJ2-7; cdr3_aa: CASSASQGSYEQYF; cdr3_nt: TGTGCCAGCAGCGCCAGTCAGGGCTCCTACGAGCAGTACTTC
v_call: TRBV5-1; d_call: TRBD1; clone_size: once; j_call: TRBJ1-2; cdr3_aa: CASSFPGQDPNYGYTF; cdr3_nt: TGCGCCAGCAGCTTCCCCGGACAGGACCCTAACTATGGCTACACCTTC
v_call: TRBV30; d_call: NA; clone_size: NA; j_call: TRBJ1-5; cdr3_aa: CAWSLQNNQPQHF; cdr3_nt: TGTGCCTGGAGTCTCCAGAACAATCAGCCCCAGCATTTT
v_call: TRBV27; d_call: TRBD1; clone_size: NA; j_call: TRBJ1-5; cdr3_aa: CASSLSGQGYQPQHF; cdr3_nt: TGTGCCAGCAGTTTATCGGGACAGGGGTACCAGCCCCAGCATTTT
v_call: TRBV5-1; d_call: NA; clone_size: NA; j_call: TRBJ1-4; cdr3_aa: CASSLGTSTGNEKLFF; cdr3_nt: TGCGCCAGCAGCTTGGGAACCTCTACAGGGAATGAAAAACTGTTTTTT
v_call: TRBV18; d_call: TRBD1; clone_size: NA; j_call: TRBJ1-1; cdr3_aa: CASSRDSMNTEAFF; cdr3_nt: TGTGCCAGCTCCAGGGACAGCATGAACACTGAAGCTTTCTTT
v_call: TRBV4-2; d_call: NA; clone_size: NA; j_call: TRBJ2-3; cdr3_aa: CASSPDSGTDTQYF; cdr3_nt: TGTGCCAGCAGCCCGGACAGCGGCACAGATACGCAGTATTTT
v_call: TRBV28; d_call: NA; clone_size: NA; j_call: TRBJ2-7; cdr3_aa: CASSLTGREQYF; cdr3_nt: TGTGCCAGCTCTCTAACAGGGCGCGAGCAGTACTTC
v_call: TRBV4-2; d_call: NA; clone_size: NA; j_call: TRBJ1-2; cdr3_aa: CASSQEGSFNYGYTF; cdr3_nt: TGTGCCAGCAGCCAAGAGGGCAGCTTCAACTATGGCTACACCTTC
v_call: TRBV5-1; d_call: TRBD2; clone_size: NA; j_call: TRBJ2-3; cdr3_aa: CASSLETSASTDTQYF; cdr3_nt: TGCGCCAGCAGCTTGGAGACTAGCGCCAGCACAGATACGCAGTATTTT
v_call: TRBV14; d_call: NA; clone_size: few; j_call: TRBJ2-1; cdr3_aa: CASSQSASSYNEQFF; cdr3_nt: TGTGCCAGCAGCCAAAGCGCAAGCTCCTACAATGAGCAGTTCTTC
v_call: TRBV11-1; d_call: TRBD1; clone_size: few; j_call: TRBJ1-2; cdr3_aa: CASSRGQGAPYGYTF; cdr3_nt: TGTGCCAGCAGCCGTGGACAGGGGGCCCCTTATGGCTACACCTTC
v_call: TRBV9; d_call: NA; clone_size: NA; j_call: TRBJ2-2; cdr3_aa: CASTQVLTGELFF; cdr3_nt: TGTGCCAGCACACAGGTACTCACCGGGGAGCTGTTTTTT
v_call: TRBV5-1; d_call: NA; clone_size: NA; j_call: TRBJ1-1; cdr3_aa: CASSLTSGMNTEAFF; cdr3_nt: TGCGCCAGCAGCTTGACGAGCGGGATGAACACTGAAGCTTTCTTT
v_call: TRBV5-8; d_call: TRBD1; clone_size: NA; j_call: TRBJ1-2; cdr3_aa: CASSRLGDSFFYGYTF; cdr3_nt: TGTGCCAGCAGCCGCCTAGGGGACAGCTTTTTCTATGGCTACACCTTC